This T cell receptor beta chain comes out of a study of blood T cell repertoires in COVID-19. Germline lookup yields CDR1 LGHNA and CDR2 YNFKEQ. V was cut by 3 bases and J by 7 bases, with 21 bases left in between. The CDR3 runs to 16 residues. Sequencing was performed with immunoSEQ multiplex PCR; in TCRdb, only in-frame clones are kept and a portion is missing. The table lists approximately 150,000 clones, approximately 86% of them singletons. Sequences were obtained from peripheral blood. The TCR was taken from an older woman with acute or convalescent COVID-19. The rearrangement joins TRBV4-2 to TRBJ1-2; D is possibly TRBD1 (5 bases). The CDR3: CASSQGGVRQSGGYTF. For the CDR3, the DNA is TGTGCCAGCAGCCAGGGAGGGGTCAGGCAGAGCGGTGGCTACACCTTC.